This T cell receptor beta chain was observed in a study of identical twins. Study observations and caveats: Low generation-probability sequences were in excess among twin-shared out-of-frame alpha sequences.

In regard to this clonotype: Its antigen is not known.

TCRdb independently ran MiXCR on the 5' RACE reads; one entry per CDR3 protein. This sample has fewer than 650,000 distinct CDR3 sequences, with 7% to 7.5% found just once. There are 17 residues in the CDR3. CDR1 SNHLY and CDR2 FYNNEI come from the germline V gene. The V end was cut by 9 bases, the J end by 3 bases, with 24 bases between. These data were also reused for a study on yellow fever vaccine responses in identical twins.

This clonotype originated in a woman between 18 and 30 years old in good health. This chain uses TRBV2 with TRBJ2-1, with D possibly matching TRBD2 (6 bases). Material: PBMCs. DNA for the CDR3: TGTGCCAGTTGGGTGGAGTGGGGGGAGCCTAGCTACAATGAGCAGTTCTTC. This translates into CASWVEWGEPSYNEQFF.